The sequence of this T cell receptor beta chain was determined in a study of immune evolution from preneoplasia to lung adenocarcinoma. Profiled with immunoSEQ multiplex PCR; TCRdb holds only in-frame clones, not every one. The table includes 2,500 to 3,500 clones, about 88% detected once. Premalignant or tumor cells were enriched by macro-dissection after pathologic assessment. The sequencing input was FFPE invasive lung adenocarcinoma tissue. The TCR sequence derives from a person between 65 and 79 years old with invasive lung adenocarcinoma.

The CDR3 protein is CASSPYQSNTGELFF. The CDR3 DNA reads TGTGCCAGCAGCCCCTACCAATCGAACACCGGGGAGCTGTTTTTT. The rearrangement joins TRBV14 to TRBJ2-2; D is unresolved. This CDR3 is 15 amino acids long. Per the germline V gene, CDR1 is SGHDN and CDR2 is FVKESK. V lost 4 bases, J lost 0 bases, and 9 bases lay in between.